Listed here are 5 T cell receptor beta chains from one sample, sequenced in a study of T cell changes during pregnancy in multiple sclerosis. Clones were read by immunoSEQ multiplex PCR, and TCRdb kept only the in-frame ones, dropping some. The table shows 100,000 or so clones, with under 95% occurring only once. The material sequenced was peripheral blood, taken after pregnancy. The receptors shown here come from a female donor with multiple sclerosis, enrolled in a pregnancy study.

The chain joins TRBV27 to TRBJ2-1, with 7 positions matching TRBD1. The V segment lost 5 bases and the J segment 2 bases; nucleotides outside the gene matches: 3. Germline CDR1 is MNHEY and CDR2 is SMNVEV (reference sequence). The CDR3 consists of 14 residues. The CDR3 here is CASSGTVPYNEQFF. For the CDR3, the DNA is TGTGCCAGCAGTGGGACAGTTCCCTACAATGAGCAGTTCTTC.

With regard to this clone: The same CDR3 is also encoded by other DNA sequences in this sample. DNA of the CDR3: TGTGCCAGTAGTATTGGGACAGGGGACTACGAGCAGTACTTC. Amino acid sequence: CASSIGTGDYEQYF. The rearrangement uses TRBV19 and TRBJ2-7; 10 nucleotides match TRBD1. CDR3 length: 14 residues. The germline V gene encodes CDR1 LNHDA and CDR2 SQIVND (reference sequence). Trimming cost V 3 bases and J 3 bases; bases outside gene matches: 2.

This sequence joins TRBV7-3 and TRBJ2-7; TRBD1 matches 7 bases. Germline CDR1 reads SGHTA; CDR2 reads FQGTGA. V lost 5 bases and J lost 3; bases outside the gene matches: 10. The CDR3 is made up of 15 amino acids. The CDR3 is CASSVRGLSIYEQYF. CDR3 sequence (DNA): TGTGCCAGCAGCGTCAGGGGGTTAAGCATCTACGAGCAGTACTTC.

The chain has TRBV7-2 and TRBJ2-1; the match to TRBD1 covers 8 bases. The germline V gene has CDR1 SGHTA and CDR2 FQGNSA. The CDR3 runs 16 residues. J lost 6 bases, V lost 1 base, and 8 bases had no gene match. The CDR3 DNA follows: TGTGCCAGCAGCTTAGACGGACAGGGTCTGGTCAATGAGCAGTTCTTC. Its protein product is CASSLDGQGLVNEQFF. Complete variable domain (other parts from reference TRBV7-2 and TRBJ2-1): GAGVSQSPSNKVTEKGKDVELRCDPISGHTALYWYRQSLGQGLEFLIYFQGNSAPDKSGLPSDRFSAERTGGSVSTLTIQRTQQEDSAVYLCASSLDGQGLVNEQFFGPGTRLTVL.

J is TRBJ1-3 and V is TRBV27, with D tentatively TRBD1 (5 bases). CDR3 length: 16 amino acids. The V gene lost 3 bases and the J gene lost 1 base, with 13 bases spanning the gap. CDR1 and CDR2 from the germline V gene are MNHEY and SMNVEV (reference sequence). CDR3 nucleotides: TGTGCCAGCAGTTTTAACCCGACAGCATCTGGAAACACCATATATTTT. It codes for CASSFNPTASGNTIYF.